This T cell receptor beta chain was documented in a study of persistence of HIV-infected CD4 T cells. On the study more broadly: CD4+ T cells responding to CMV or HIV-1 Gag were isolated. Study-wide results and caveats: Compared with CD3/CD28-stimulated cells, CMV- and Gag-responding cells showed lower TCRbeta richness.

An overlapping HIV-1 Gag peptide pool stimulated these cells at about 1 ug/peptide/mL. Sorted nonresponding memory CD4+ T cells were CD40L-negative, CD69-negative, CD45RO-high. Details on this clone: Its matching antigen is unknown.

Sequencing used immunoSEQ version 4 in survey mode. Assay used: immunoSEQ multiplex PCR; TCRdb lists only in-frame clones, some missing. The table records 50,000 to 65,000 clones, 65% to 75% of them present only once. The TCR comes from an adult man with HIV who was CMV-seropositive. The sequences come from CD4+ T cells sorted from PBMCs after roughly 20-hour stimulation, collected from a patient who received antiretroviral therapy.

CDR3 sequence reads: CASSFTSGGPIGYGELFF. As DNA, the CDR3 is TGTGCCAGCAGCTTTACTAGCGGGGGGCCTATTGGGTACGGGGAGCTGTTTTTT. The V call is TRBV11-2, the J call TRBJ2-2, with 12 nucleotides matching TRBD2. Germline V gives CDR1 SGHAT, CDR2 FQNNGV. CDR3 length: 18 residues. Losses at the gene ends were 3 bases for V and 7 bases for J; bases not matched to a gene: 12.